This T cell receptor beta chain was identified in a study of blood T cell repertoires in COVID-19. About the study: T cells, B-cell-depleted T cells, or PBMCs supplied cDNA or gDNA.

Looked up from germline, CDR1 is LNHDA and CDR2 is SQIVND (reference sequence). V was shortened by 4 bases and J by 7 bases, with 14 bases between the two germline ends. The CDR3 totals 15 residues. In the authors' methods: Estimates of nucleated cell counts were drawn from the amplification of reference gene primers. Produced via immunoSEQ multiplex PCR; TCRdb's table is partial and in-frame only. Clone size and the V and J calls come from that table; the DNA yielded D and trimming. The table lists 150,000 to 200,000 clones, more than 70% of them singletons. The sample holds one count of this clone. This chain links TRBV19 with TRBJ1-6; D may be TRBD1 (6 bases). Sequences were obtained from peripheral blood. The sequence was obtained from a man in his forties with active or convalescent COVID-19. The CDR3 spells CASSTPGTPNSPLHF. CDR3 nucleotide sequence: TGTGCCAGTAGTACGCCCGGGACACCAAATTCACCCCTCCACTTT.